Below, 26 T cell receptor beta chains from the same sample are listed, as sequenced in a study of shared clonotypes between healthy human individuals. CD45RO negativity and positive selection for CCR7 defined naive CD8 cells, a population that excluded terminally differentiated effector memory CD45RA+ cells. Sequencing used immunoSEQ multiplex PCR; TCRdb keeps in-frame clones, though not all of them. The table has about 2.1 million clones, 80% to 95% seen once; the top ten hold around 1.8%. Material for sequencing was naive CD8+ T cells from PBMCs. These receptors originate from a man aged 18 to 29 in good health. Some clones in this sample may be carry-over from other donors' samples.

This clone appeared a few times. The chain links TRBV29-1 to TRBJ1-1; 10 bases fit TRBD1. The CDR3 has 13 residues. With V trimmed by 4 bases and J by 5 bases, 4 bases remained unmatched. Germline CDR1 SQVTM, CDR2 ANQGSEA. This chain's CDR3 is CSVGTGGRTEAFF. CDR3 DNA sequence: TGCAGCGTTGGGACAGGGGGTCGGACTGAAGCTTTCTTT.

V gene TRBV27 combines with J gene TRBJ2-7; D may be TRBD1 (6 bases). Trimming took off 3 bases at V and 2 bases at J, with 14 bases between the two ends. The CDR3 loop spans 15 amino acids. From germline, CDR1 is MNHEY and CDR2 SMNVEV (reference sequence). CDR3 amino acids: CASSFLPQGTYEQYF. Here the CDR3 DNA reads TGTGCCAGCAGTTTCCTACCACAGGGAACCTACGAGCAGTACTTC.

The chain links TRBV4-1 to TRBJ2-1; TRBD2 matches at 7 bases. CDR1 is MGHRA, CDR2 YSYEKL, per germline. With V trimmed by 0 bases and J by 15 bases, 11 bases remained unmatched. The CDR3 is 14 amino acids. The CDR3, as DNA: TGCGCCAGCAGCCAAGATCTTGAGGGAGGGCCTGGGTTCTTC. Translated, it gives CASSQDLEGGPGFF.

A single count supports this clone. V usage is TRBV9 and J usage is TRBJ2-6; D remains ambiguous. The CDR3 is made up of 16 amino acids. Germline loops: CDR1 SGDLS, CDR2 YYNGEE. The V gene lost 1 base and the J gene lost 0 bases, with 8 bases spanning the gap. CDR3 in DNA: TGTGCCAGCAGCGTAACGGTTTACTCTGGGGCCAACGTCCTGACTTTC. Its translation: CASSVTVYSGANVLTF.

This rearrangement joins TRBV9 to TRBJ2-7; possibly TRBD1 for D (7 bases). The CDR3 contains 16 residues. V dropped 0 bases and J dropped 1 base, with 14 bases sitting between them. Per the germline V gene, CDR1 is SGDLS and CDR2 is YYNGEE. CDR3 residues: CASSVGGDRSSYEQYF. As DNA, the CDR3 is TGTGCCAGCAGCGTAGGGGGGGACAGAAGTTCCTACGAGCAGTACTTC.

CDR3 sequence reads: CASSQEVGSENEKLFF. CDR3 bases: TGTGCCAGCAGCCAAGAGGTGGGCAGTGAGAATGAAAAACTGTTTTTT. This chain connects TRBV4-2 to TRBJ1-4; D call uncertain. This CDR3 region has 16 residues. Germline assignment: CDR1 LGHNA and CDR2 YNFKEQ. V lost 0 bases and J 5 bases, leaving 13 bases between the germline ends.

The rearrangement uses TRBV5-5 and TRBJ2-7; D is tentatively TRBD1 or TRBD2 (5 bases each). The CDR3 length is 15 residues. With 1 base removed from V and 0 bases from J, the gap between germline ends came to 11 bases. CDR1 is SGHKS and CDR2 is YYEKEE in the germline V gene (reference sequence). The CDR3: CASSLWWGPSYEQYF. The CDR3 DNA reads TGTGCCAGCAGCTTGTGGTGGGGACCCTCCTACGAGCAGTACTTC. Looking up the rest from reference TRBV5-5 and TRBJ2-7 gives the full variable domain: DAGVTQSPTHLIKTRGQQVTLRCSPISGHKSVSWYQQVLGQGPQFIFQYYEKEERGRGNFPDRFSARQFPNYSSELNVNALLLGDSALYLCASSLWWGPSYEQYFGPGTRLTVT.

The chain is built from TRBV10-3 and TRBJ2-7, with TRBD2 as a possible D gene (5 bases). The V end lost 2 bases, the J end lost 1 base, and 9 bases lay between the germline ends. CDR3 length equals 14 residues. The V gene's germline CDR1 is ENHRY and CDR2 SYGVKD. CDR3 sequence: CAISEERLSYEQYF. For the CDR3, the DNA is TGTGCCATCAGTGAGGAGCGGCTATCCTACGAGCAGTACTTC.

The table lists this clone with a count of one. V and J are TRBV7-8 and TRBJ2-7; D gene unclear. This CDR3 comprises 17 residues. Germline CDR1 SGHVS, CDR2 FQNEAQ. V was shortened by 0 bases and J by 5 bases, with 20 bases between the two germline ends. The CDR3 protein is CASSLAPGFQTSHEQYF. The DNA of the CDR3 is TGTGCCAGCAGCTTAGCGCCTGGCTTCCAAACATCCCACGAGCAGTACTTC.

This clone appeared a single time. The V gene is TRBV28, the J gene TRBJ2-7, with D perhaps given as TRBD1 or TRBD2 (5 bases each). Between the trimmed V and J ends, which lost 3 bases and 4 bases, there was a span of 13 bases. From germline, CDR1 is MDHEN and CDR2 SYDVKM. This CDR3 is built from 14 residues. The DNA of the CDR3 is TGTGCCAGCAGTTTTTGGGGGAGTGCGTACGAGCAGTACTTC. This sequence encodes CASSFWGSAYEQYF.

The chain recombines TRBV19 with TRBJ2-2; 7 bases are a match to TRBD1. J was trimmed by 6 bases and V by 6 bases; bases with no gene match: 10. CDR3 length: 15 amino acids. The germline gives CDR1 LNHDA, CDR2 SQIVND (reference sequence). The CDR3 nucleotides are TGTGCCAGTAGGACGCCGACAGGGATGGCCGGGGAGCTGTTTTTT. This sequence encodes CASRTPTGMAGELFF. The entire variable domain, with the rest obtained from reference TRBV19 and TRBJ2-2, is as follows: DGGITQSPKYLFRKEGQNVTLSCEQNLNHDAMYWYRQDPGQGLRLIYYSQIVNDFQKGDIAEGYSVSREKKESFPLTVTSAQKNPTAFYLCASRTPTGMAGELFFGEGSRLTVL.

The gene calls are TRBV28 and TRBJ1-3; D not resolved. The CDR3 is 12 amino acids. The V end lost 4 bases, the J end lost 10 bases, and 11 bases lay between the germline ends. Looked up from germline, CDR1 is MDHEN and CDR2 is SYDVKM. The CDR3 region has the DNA TGTGCCAGCAGTTCCCCCCTGGGGACCATATATTTT. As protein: CASSSPLGTIYF.

This CDR3 is CASNSFWGDQPQHF. In nucleotides, the CDR3 is TGTGCCAGCAACAGTTTTTGGGGGGATCAGCCCCAGCATTTT. V usage is TRBV28 and J usage is TRBJ1-5, with D tentatively TRBD1 (5 bases). The germline CDR1 and CDR2 sequences are MDHEN and SYDVKM. This CDR3 contains 14 residues. V was trimmed by 7 bases and J by 5 bases, leaving 15 bases between them.

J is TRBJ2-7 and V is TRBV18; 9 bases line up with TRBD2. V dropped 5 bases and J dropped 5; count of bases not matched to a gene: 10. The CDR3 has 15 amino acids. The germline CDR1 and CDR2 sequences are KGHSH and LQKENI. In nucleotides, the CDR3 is TGTGCCAGCTCAGGTAGCGGGAGCGACCCCCACGAGCAGTACTTC. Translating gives CASSGSGSDPHEQYF. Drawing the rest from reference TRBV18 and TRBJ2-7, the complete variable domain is NAGVMQNPRHLVRRRGQEARLRCSPMKGHSHVYWYRQLPEEGLKFMVYLQKENIIDESGMPKERFSAEFPKEGPSILRIQQVVRGDSAAYFCASSGSGSDPHEQYFGPGTRLTVT.

DNA for the CDR3: TGTGCCAGCAGTCTATTCGACAGCTCCTACGAGCAGTACTTC. Its protein product is CASSLFDSSYEQYF. J is TRBJ2-7 and V is TRBV27, with D perhaps matching TRBD1 (5 bases). The CDR3 is made up of 14 amino acids. V lost 5 bases to trimming and J lost 0 bases, with 11 bases between them. Germline CDR1 is MNHEY and CDR2 is SMNVEV (reference sequence).

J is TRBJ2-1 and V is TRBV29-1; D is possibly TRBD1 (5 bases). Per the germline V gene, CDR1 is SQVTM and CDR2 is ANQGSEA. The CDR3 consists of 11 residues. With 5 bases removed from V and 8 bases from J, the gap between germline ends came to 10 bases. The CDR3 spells CSVYPGHEQFF. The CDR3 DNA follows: TGCAGCGTTTACCCAGGGCATGAGCAGTTCTTC.

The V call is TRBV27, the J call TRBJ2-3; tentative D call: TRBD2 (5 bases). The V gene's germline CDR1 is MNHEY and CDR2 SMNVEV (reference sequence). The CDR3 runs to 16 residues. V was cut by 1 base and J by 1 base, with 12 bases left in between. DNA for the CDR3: TGTGCCAGCAGTTTATTACTAGTCGGGGGCACAGATACGCAGTATTTT. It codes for CASSLLLVGGTDTQYF.

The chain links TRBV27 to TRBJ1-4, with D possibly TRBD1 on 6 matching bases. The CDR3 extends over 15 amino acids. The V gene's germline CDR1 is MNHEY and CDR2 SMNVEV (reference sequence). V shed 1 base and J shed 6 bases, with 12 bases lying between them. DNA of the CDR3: TGTGCCAGCAGTTTATTACGAGGGGGAGATGAAAAACTGTTTTTT. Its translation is CASSLLRGGDEKLFF.

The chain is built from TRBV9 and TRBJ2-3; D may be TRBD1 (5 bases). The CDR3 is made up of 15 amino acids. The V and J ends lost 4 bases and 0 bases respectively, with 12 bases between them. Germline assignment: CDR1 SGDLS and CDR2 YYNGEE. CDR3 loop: CASSTRQSSTDTQYF. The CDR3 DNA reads TGTGCCAGCAGCACCAGACAGAGTAGCACAGATACGCAGTATTTT.

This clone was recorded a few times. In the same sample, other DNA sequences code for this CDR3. The CDR3 DNA reads TGTGCCAGTAGTATACGAGGACTTAACTATGGCTACACCTTC. Protein: CASSIRGLNYGYTF. The chain links TRBV19 to TRBJ1-2; D not certain. This CDR3 region has 14 residues. V was pared by 2 bases and J by 1 base, with 8 bases between. CDR1 and CDR2 (germline): LNHDA, SQIVND (reference sequence).

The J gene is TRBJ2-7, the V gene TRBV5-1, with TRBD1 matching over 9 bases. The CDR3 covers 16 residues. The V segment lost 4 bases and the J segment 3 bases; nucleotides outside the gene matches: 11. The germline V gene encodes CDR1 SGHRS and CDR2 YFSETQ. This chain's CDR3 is CASSEHGRQGVYEQYF. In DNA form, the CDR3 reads TGCGCCAGCAGCGAACACGGTCGACAGGGGGTCTACGAGCAGTACTTC. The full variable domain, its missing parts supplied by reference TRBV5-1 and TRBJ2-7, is KAGVTQTPRYLIKTRGQQVTLSCSPISGHRSVSWYQQTPGQGLQFLFEYFSETQRNKGNFPGRFSGRQFSNSRSEMNVSTLELGDSALYLCASSEHGRQGVYEQYFGPGTRLTVT.

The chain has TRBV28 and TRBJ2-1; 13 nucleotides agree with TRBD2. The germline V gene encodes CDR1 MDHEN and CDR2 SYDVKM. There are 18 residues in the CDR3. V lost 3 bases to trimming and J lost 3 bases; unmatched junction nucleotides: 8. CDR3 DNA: TGTGCCAGCAGTTTGCCGACTAGCGGGAGGCCCAACTACAATGAGCAGTTCTTC. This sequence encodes CASSLPTSGRPNYNEQFF.

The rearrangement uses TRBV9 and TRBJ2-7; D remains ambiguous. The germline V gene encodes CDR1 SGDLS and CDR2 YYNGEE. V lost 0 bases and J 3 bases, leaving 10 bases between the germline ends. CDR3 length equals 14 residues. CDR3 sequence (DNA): TGTGCCAGCAGCGTAGGACCCATGAACTACGAGCAGTACTTC. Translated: CASSVGPMNYEQYF. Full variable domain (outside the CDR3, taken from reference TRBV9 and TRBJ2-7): DSGVTQTPKHLITATGQRVTLRCSPRSGDLSVYWYQQSLDQGLQFLIQYYNGEERAKGNILERFSAQQFPDLHSELNLSSLELGDSALYFCASSVGPMNYEQYFGPGTRLTVT.

CDR3 in amino acids: CAISESSWDMNTEAFF. The CDR3 DNA reads TGTGCCATCAGTGAGTCTTCATGGGATATGAACACTGAAGCTTTCTTT. The V and J genes are TRBV10-3 and TRBJ1-1; D gene unclear. This CDR3 has 16 residues. Trimming shortened V by 0 bases and J by 0 bases, and 11 bases separated the two germline ends. Germline lookup yields CDR1 ENHRY and CDR2 SYGVKD.

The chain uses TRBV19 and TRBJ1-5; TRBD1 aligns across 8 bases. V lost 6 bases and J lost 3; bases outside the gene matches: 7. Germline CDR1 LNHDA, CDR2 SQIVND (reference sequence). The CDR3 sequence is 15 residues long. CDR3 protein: CASRPSGQANQPQHF. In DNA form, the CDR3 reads TGTGCCAGTAGGCCCTCGGGACAGGCCAATCAGCCCCAGCATTTT.

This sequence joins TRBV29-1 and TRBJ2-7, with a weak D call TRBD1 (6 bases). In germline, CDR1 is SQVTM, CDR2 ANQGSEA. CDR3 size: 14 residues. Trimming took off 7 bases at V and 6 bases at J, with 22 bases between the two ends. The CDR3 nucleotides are TGCAGCGCCCACGGGGTGCAGGGGCCCCTCGAGCAGTACTTC. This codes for CSAHGVQGPLEQYF.